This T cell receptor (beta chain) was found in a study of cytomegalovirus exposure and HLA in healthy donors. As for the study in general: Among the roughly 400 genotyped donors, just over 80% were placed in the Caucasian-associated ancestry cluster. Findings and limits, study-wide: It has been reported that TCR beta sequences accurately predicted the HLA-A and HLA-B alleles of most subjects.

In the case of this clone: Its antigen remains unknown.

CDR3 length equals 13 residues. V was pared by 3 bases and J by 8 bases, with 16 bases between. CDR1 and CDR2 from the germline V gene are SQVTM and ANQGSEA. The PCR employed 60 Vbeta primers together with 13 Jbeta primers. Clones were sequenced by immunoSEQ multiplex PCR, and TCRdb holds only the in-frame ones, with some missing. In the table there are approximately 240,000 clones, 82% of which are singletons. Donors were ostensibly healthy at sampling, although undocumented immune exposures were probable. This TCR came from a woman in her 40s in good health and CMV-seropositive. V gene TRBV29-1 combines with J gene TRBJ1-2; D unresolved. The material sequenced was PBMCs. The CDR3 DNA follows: TGCAGCGTTGACAGTGAGGGCTGGAGGGGCTACACCTTC. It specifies CSVDSEGWRGYTF. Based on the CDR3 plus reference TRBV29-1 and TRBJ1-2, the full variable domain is SAVISQKPSRDICQRGTSLTIQCQVDSQVTMMFWYRQQPGQSLTLIATANQGSEATYESGFVIDKFPISRPNLTFSTLTVSNMSPEDSSIYLCSVDSEGWRGYTFGSGTRLTVV.